The clone carrying this TCR beta chain was seen more than once but under ten times. The antigen remains unidentified. CDR1 and CDR2 (germline): DFQATT, SNEGSKA (reference sequence). V was cut by 0 bases and J by 4 bases, with 18 bases left in between. CDR3 length equals 16 residues. The record originates from a study of post-analysis software for immune sequencing data. Overall study results and limits: Four or five TRBV segments were significantly more frequent in patients than in controls. TRBV5-6, TRBV5-1 and TRBV20-1 were among these segments.

Unique molecular identifiers were present in the TCR beta cDNA libraries. A single record per CDR3 protein comes from TCRdb applying MiXCR to the PCR reads. The sample consists of roughly 800,000 distinct CDR3 sequences, roughly 30% of them appearing once. The TCR originated in a girl aged 10-17 years with multiple sclerosis. Sequenced material: blood. The rearrangement uses TRBV20-1 and TRBJ1-2, with D maybe TRBD1 (5 bases). CDR3 sequence (DNA): TGCAGTGCTAGAGACCTCCGGGACGGCTCTTTCTATGGCTACACCTTC. Translation: CSARDLRDGSFYGYTF.